The source of this T cell receptor (beta chain) is a study of T cell repertoires in cytomegalovirus infection. Study-wide points: Clonotypes of TCR beta that were HLA-C-restricted and CMV-specific dominated the ex vivo response. Carriers of CMV and the relevant HLA type were discriminated by public TCR beta frequency.

This clonotype was detected ten times or more. Antigen specificity is unknown. TCRdb re-derived calls from the reads in MiXCR, one entry per CDR3 protein. The table lists 510,000 or so distinct CDR3 sequences, 26% of them singletons. Between the trimmed V and J ends, which lost 1 base and 1 base, there was a span of 6 bases. The CDR3 is 14 amino acids. CDR1 and CDR2 from the germline V gene are SGHTA and FQGNSA. This chain uses TRBV7-2 with TRBJ2-3; the D is unclear. The clonotype comes from a human donor in good health (CMV status not recorded). Some clones in this sample may be carry-over from other donors' samples. The sample comprised PBMCs. Written as DNA, the CDR3 is TGTGCCAGCAGCTTAGAGTTACGCACAGATACGCAGTATTTT. Protein: CASSLELRTDTQYF.